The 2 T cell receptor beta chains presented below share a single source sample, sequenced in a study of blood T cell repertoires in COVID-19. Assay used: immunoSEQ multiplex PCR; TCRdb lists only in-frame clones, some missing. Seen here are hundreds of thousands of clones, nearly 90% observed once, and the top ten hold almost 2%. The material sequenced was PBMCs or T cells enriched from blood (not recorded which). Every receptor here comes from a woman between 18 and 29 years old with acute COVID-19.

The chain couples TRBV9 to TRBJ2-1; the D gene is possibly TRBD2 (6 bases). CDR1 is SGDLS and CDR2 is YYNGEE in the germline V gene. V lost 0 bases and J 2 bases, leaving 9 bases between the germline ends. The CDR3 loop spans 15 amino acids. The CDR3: CASSVDGTPYNEQFF. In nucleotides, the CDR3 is TGTGCCAGCAGCGTAGATGGGACTCCCTACAATGAGCAGTTCTTC. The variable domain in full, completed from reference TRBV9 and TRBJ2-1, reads DSGVTQTPKHLITATGQRVTLRCSPRSGDLSVYWYQQSLDQGLQFLIQYYNGEERAKGNILERFSAQQFPDLHSELNLSSLELGDSALYFCASSVDGTPYNEQFFGPGTRLTVL.

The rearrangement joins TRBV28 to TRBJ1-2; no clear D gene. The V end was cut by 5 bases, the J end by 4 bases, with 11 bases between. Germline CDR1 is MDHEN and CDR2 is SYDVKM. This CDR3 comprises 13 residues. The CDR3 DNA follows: TGTGCCAGCAGTCAATCGGAGACCTATGGCTACACCTTC. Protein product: CASSQSETYGYTF.